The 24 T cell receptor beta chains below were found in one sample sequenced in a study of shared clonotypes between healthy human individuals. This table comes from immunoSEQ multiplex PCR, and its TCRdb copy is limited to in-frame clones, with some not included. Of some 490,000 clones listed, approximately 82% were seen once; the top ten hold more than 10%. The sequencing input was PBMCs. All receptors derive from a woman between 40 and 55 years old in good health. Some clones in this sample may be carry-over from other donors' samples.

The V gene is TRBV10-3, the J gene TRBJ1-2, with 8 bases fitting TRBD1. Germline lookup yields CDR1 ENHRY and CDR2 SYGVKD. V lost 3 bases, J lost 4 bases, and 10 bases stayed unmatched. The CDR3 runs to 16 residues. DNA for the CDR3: TGTGCCATCAGTGATGGGGCGACAGGGGAGGGCTATGGCTACACCTTC. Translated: CAISDGATGEGYGYTF.

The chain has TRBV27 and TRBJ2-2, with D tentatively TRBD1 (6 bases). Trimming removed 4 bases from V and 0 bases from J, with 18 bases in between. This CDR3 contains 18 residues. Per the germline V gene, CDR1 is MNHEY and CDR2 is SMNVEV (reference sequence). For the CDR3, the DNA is TGTGCCAGCAGTTCGCGGACAGATAGTCGGACGAACACCGGGGAGCTGTTTTTT. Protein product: CASSSRTDSRTNTGELFF.

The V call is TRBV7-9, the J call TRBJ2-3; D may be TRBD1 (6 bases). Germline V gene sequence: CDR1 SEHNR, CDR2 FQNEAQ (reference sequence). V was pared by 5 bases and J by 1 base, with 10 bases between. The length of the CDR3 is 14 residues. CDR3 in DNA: TGTGCCAGCAGCATACAGGGCGGCACAGATACGCAGTATTTT. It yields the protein CASSIQGGTDTQYF.

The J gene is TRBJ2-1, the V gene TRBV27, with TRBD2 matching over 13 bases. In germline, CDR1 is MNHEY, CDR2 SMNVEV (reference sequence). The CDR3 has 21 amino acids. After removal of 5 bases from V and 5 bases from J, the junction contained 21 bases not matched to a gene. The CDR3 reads CASSLIPRTSGSPSHDNEQFF. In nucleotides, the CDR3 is TGTGCCAGCAGTCTCATACCTCGGACTAGCGGGAGCCCCTCACACGACAATGAGCAGTTCTTC.

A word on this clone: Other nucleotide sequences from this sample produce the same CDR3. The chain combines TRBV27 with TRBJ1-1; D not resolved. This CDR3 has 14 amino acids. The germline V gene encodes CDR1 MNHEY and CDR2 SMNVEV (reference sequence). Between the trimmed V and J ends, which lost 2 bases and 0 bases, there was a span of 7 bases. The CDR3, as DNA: TGTGCCAGCAGTTTACTGGGGTTGAACACTGAAGCTTTCTTT. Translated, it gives CASSLLGLNTEAFF.

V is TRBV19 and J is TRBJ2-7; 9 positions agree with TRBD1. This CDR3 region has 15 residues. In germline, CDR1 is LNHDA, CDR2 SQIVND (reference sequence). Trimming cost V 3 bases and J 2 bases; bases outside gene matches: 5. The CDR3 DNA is TGTGCCAGTAGTATGGTGGGACAGGGTGCCTACGAGCAGTACTTC. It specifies CASSMVGQGAYEQYF. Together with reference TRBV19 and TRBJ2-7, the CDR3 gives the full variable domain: DGGITQSPKYLFRKEGQNVTLSCEQNLNHDAMYWYRQDPGQGLRLIYYSQIVNDFQKGDIAEGYSVSREKKESFPLTVTSAQKNPTAFYLCASSMVGQGAYEQYFGPGTRLTVT.

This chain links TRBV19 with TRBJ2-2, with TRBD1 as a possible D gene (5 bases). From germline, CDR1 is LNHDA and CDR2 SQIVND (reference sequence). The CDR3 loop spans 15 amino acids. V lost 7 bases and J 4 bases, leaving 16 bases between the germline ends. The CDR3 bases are TGTGCCAGTAAAGGGGATAGGAGCTTCACCGGGGAGCTGTTTTTT. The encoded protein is CASKGDRSFTGELFF.

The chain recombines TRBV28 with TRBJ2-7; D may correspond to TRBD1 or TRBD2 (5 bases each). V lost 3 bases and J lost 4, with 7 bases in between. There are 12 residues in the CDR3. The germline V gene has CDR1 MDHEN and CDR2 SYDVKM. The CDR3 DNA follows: TGTGCCAGCAGTTTGGGGGAGTACGAGCAGTACTTC. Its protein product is CASSLGEYEQYF.

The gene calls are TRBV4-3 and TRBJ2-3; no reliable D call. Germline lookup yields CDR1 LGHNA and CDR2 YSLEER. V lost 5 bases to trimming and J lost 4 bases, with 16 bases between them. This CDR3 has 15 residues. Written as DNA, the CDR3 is TGCGCCAGCAGCGCAGGAATCGTTCAATCAGATACGCAGTATTTT. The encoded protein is CASSAGIVQSDTQYF.

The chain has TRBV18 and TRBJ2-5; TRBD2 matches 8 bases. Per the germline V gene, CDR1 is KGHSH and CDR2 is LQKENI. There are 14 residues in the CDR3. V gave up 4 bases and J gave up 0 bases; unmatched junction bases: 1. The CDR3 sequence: CASSQLADQETQYF. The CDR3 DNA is TGTGCCAGCTCACAACTAGCGGACCAAGAGACCCAGTACTTC.

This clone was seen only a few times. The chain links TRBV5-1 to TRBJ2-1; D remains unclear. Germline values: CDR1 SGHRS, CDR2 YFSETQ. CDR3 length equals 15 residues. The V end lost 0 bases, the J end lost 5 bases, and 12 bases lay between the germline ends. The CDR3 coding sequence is TGCGCCAGCAGCTTGGGCCCCGGGCTCAACAATGAGCAGTTCTTC. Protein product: CASSLGPGLNNEQFF.

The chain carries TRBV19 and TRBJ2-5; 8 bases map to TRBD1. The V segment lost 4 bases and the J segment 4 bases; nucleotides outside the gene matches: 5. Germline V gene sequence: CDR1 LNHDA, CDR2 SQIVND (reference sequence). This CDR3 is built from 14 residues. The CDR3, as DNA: TGTGCCAGTAGTACATCGACAGGGGCAGAGACCCAGTACTTC. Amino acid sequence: CASSTSTGAETQYF.

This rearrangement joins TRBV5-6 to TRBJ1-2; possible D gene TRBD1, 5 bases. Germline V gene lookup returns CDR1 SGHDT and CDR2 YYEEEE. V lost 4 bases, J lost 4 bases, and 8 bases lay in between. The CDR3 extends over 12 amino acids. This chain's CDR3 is CASSTDSYGYTF. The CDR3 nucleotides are TGTGCCAGCAGCACCGACAGCTATGGCTACACCTTC.

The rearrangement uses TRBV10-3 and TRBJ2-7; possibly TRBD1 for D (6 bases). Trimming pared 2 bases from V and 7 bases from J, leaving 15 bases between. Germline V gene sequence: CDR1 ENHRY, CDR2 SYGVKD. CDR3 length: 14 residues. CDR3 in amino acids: CAISERTATGEQYF. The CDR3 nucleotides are TGTGCCATCAGTGAGAGGACAGCCACCGGGGAGCAGTACTTC.

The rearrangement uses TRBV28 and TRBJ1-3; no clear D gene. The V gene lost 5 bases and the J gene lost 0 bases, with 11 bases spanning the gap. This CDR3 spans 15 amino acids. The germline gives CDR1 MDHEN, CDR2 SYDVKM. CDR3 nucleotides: TGTGCCAGCAGTCCCGGATCATACTCTGGAAACACCATATATTTT. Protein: CASSPGSYSGNTIYF.

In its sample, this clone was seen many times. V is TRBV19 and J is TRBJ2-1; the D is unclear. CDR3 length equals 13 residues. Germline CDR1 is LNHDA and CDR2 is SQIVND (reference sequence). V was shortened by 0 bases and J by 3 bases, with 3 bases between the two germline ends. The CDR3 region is CASSIDRYNEQFF. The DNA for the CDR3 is TGTGCCAGTAGTATAGACCGCTACAATGAGCAGTTCTTC. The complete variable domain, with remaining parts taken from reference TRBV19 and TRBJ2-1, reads DGGITQSPKYLFRKEGQNVTLSCEQNLNHDAMYWYRQDPGQGLRLIYYSQIVNDFQKGDIAEGYSVSREKKESFPLTVTSAQKNPTAFYLCASSIDRYNEQFFGPGTRLTVL.

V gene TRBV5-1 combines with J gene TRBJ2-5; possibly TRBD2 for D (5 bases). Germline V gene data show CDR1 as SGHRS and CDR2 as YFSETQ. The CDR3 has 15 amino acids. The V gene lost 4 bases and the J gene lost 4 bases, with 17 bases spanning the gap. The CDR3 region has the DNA TGCGCCAGCAGCCTGTCCCGGGAAGAAGGAGAGACCCAGTACTTC. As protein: CASSLSREEGETQYF.

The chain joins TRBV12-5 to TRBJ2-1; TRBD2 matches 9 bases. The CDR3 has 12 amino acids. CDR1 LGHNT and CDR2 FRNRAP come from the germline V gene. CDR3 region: CALAGSYNEQFF. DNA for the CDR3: TGTGCCCTAGCGGGGTCCTACAATGAGCAGTTCTTC.

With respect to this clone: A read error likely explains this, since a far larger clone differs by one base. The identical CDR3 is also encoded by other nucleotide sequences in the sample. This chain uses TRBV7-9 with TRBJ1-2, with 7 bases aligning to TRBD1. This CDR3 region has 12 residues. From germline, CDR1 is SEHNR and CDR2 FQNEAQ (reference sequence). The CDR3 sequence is CASSVGQASYTF. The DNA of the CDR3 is TGTGCCAGCAGCGTCGGACAGGCTAGCTACACTTTC.

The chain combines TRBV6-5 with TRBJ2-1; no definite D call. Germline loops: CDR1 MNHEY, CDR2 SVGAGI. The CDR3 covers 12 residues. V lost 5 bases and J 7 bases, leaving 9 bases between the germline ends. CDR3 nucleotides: TGTGCCAGCAGTCCGCACGGGAATGAGCAGTTCTTC. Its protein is CASSPHGNEQFF.

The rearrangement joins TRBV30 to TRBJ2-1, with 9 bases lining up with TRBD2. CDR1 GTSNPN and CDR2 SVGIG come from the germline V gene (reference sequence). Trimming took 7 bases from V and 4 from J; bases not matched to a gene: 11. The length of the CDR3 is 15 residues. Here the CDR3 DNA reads TGTGCCTCCACGAGGCTAGCGGGGCCATACAATGAGCAGTTCTTC. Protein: CASTRLAGPYNEQFF.

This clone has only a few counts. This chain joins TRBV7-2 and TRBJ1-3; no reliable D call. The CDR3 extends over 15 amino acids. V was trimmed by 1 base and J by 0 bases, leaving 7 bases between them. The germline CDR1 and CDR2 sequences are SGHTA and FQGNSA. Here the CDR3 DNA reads TGTGCCAGCAGCTTAGAACGGGGCTCTGGAAACACCATATATTTT. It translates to CASSLERGSGNTIYF.

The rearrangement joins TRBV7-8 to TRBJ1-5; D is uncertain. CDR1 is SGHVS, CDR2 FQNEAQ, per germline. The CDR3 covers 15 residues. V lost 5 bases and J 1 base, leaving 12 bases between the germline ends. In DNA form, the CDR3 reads TGTGCCAGCAGCCAACGGTTGCAGAGCAATCAGCCCCAGCATTTT. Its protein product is CASSQRLQSNQPQHF.

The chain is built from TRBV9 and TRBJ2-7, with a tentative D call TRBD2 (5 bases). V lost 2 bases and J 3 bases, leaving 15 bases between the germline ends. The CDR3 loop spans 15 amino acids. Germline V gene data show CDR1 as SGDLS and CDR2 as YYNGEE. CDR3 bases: TGTGCCAGCAGCGTCGGAGCTCTCGGAGGCTACGAGCAGTACTTC. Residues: CASSVGALGGYEQYF.